What follows are 19 T cell receptor beta chains derived from one specimen sequenced in a study of blood T cells in healthy people across ages. Together with a sample-barcoded 5' primer, a J-beta primer mix was included in a second PCR lasting about 7 to 11 cycles. MiXCR was run by TCRdb on the 5' RACE reads, yielding one entry per CDR3 protein. The sample records roughly 700,000 distinct CDR3 sequences, 45% to 50% being singletons. The sequenced sample consisted of blood. Receptors were obtained from a woman aged 55-69 years in good health.

The chain joins TRBV7-2 to TRBJ2-5, with 10 bases matching TRBD2. Germline V gene data show CDR1 as SGHTA and CDR2 as FQGNSA. The junction had 9 bases not matched to a gene; V was cut back by 0 bases and J by 5 bases. This CDR3 spans 17 amino acids. The CDR3: CASSLAGSTSGTETQYF. DNA of the CDR3: TGTGCCAGCAGCTTAGCGGGTAGCACTAGCGGGACCGAGACCCAGTACTTC.

This clonotype was seen only a few times. The V and J genes are TRBV21-1 and TRBJ2-5; TRBD1 is taken as the D call from the table, unchecked against the DNA. TRBV21-1 is marked as a pseudogene. The CDR3 is 19 residues long. The CDR3 sequence: CASSKADRLTQSFEETQYF. CDR3 coding DNA: TGTGCCAGCAGCAAAGCGGACAGGTTGACTCAAAGTTTCGAAGAGACCCAGTACTTC.

The rearrangement uses TRBV2 and TRBJ2-7, with D perhaps TRBD1 or TRBD2 (5 bases each). Germline V gene sequence: CDR1 SNHLY, CDR2 FYNNEI. Deletions cut 1 base from V and 9 bases from J, with 10 bases between. There are 12 residues in the CDR3. CDR3 region: CASSEEAGGQYF. Written as DNA, the CDR3 is TGTGCCAGCAGTGAAGAAGCTGGGGGGCAGTACTTC.

J is TRBJ2-1 and V is TRBV20-1; weak D call: TRBD2 (5 bases). Germline V lookup: CDR1 DFQATT, CDR2 SNEGSKA (reference sequence). There are 12 residues in the CDR3. V lost 1 base, J lost 6 bases, and 7 bases lay in between. CDR3 coding DNA: TGCAGTGCTAGAGGCGGGTCCAATGAGCAGTTCTTC. Its translation: CSARGGSNEQFF.

The chain joins TRBV28 to TRBJ2-5; tentative D call: TRBD1 (6 bases). With the DNA end fitting TRBJ2-7 better, the J assignment may be wrong. The CDR3 extends over 12 amino acids. In germline, CDR1 is MDHEN, CDR2 SYDVKM. The DNA for the CDR3 is TGTGCCAGCAGGGAGACAGGTCACGAGCAGTACTTC. Translated: CASRETGHEQYF.

The rearrangement joins TRBV7-9 to TRBJ2-3; 10 nucleotides agree with TRBD1. This CDR3 is 16 amino acids long. Trimming removed 4 bases from V and 6 bases from J; junction bases left unmatched: 10. Germline loops: CDR1 SEHNR, CDR2 FQNEAQ (reference sequence). CDR3 sequence reads: CASSSTPGQGMDTQYF. CDR3 DNA sequence: TGTGCCAGCAGCTCAACTCCGGGACAGGGGATGGATACGCAGTATTTT.

The DNA of the CDR3 is TGCGCCAGCAGCTACGGACAATCCCCAGGCTACACCTTC. It codes for CASSYGQSPGYTF. The genes are TRBV5-1 and TRBJ1-2; a possible D gene is TRBD1 (5 bases). Deletions cut 3 bases from V and 8 bases from J, with 14 bases between. CDR3 size: 13 residues. Germline CDR1 and CDR2: SGHRS and YFSETQ.

Many counts were recorded for this clonotype. The chain combines TRBV4-2 with TRBJ2-5; D gene ambiguous. Trimming left V 0 bases short and J 4 bases short, with 6 bases between. This CDR3 is built from 13 residues. Germline CDR1 and CDR2: LGHNA and YNFKEQ. The CDR3 loop reads CASSQDRVETQYF. CDR3 nucleotides: TGTGCCAGCAGCCAAGATCGTGTAGAGACCCAGTACTTC.

To note about this clonotype: This may arise from a read error, as a much more abundant clone is one base away. The chain carries TRBV29-1 and TRBJ1-2; 9 nucleotides match TRBD1. The germline CDR1 and CDR2 sequences are SQVTM and ANQGSEA. This CDR3 has 11 amino acids. After removal of 7 bases from V and 12 bases from J, the junction contained 9 bases not matched to a gene. The CDR3 reads CSGGQGYGNTF. CDR3 bases: TGCAGCGGGGGACAGGGCTACGGGAACACCTTC.

The V and J genes are TRBV14 and TRBJ2-1; 9 nucleotides line up with TRBD2. CDR1 SGHDN and CDR2 FVKESK come from the germline V gene. The ends lost 7 bases at V and 5 bases at J; junction bases unmatched: 6. The CDR3 covers 14 residues. In DNA, the CDR3 is TGTGCCAGCAACGGACTAGCGTCAAACAATGAGCAGTTCTTC. Translation: CASNGLASNNEQFF.

The J gene is TRBJ2-3, the V gene TRBV7-3; TRBD2 is a possible D gene (6 bases). The CDR3 runs 13 residues. In germline, CDR1 is SGHTA, CDR2 FQGTGA. The germline V and J ends were trimmed by 6 bases and 3 bases, with 10 bases remaining between them. The CDR3: CASSISGTDTQYF. The CDR3 coding sequence is TGTGCCAGCAGTATAAGCGGGACAGATACGCAGTATTTT.

This chain links TRBV27 with TRBJ2-3, with no clear D. Trimming shortened V by 7 bases and J by 0 bases, and 8 bases separated the two germline ends. There are 13 residues in the CDR3. CDR1 is MNHEY, CDR2 SMNVEV, per germline (reference sequence). CDR3 DNA: TGTGCCAGCACGCGGACGAGCACAGATACGCAGTATTTT. Amino acid sequence: CASTRTSTDTQYF.

V gene TRBV21-1 combines with J gene TRBJ2-4; the table's TRBD1 call for D was not verified on the DNA. TRBV21-1 is labeled a pseudogene. This CDR3 has 15 residues. DNA of the CDR3: TGTGCCAGCAGCAAAGCCGGGAACCGGTTAGGCATTCAGTACTTC. Residues: CASSKAGNRLGIQYF.

This clonotype showed up just a few times. V gene TRBV20-1 combines with J gene TRBJ2-1; TRBD2 matches at 7 bases. The CDR3 extends over 16 amino acids. V shed 0 bases and J 2 bases; nucleotides not matched to a gene: 7. Germline V lookup: CDR1 DFQATT, CDR2 SNEGSKA (reference sequence). The CDR3 nucleotides read TGCAGTGCTAGAGATTGGCGGGAGAGCACCTACAATGAGCAGTTCTTC. Protein sequence: CSARDWRESTYNEQFF.

The chain is built from TRBV5-1 and TRBJ2-1, with 7 nucleotides matching TRBD2. This CDR3 contains 16 residues. CDR1 SGHRS and CDR2 YFSETQ come from the germline V gene. Germline trimming cut 4 bases from V and 0 bases from J; bases unmatched to any gene: 7. CDR3 nucleotide sequence: TGCGCCAGCAGCCTCCTACTAGCGAGCTCCTACAATGAGCAGTTCTTC. This encodes CASSLLLASSYNEQFF. Full variable domain (rest looked up from reference TRBV5-1 and TRBJ2-1): KAGVTQTPRYLIKTRGQQVTLSCSPISGHRSVSWYQQTPGQGLQFLFEYFSETQRNKGNFPGRFSGRQFSNSRSEMNVSTLELGDSALYLCASSLLLASSYNEQFFGPGTRLTVL.

This clonotype showed up just a few times. The chain links TRBV9 to TRBJ2-5; no clear D gene. The CDR3 runs to 12 residues. V lost 4 bases, J lost 5 bases, and 9 bases lay in between. Germline V CDR1 and CDR2: SGDLS, YYNGEE. The CDR3 loop is CASSMEPETQYF. CDR3 DNA: TGTGCCAGCAGCATGGAGCCGGAGACCCAGTACTTC.

This chain uses TRBV7-2 with TRBJ2-1, with D possibly being TRBD2 (6 bases). Germline V gene data show CDR1 as SGHTA and CDR2 as FQGNSA. V dropped 8 bases and J dropped 4 bases, with 12 bases sitting between them. The CDR3 extends over 13 amino acids. CDR3 coding DNA: TGTGCCAGCGGGGGGTGGTCATACAATGAGCAGTTCTTC. Translation gives CASGGWSYNEQFF.

The CDR3 sequence: CASSWTGGYTEAFF. As DNA, the CDR3 is TGTGCCAGCAGTTGGACAGGGGGATACACTGAAGCTTTCTTT. The chain recombines TRBV28 with TRBJ1-1, with TRBD1 identical over 10 bases. The V segment lost 4 bases and the J segment 3 bases; nucleotides outside the gene matches: 2. The V gene's germline CDR1 is MDHEN and CDR2 SYDVKM. The CDR3 has 14 residues. The complete variable domain, with remaining parts taken from reference TRBV28 and TRBJ1-1, reads DVKVTQSSRYLVKRTGEKVFLECVQDMDHENMFWYRQDPGLGLRLIYFSYDVKMKEKGDIPEGYSVSREKKERFSLILESASTNQTSMYLCASSWTGGYTEAFFGQGTRLTVV.

The V and J genes are TRBV7-2 and TRBJ2-1; TRBD2 aligns across 7 bases. The CDR3 contains 13 residues. Losses at the gene ends were 5 bases for V and 9 bases for J; bases not matched to a gene: 7. Germline CDR1 SGHTA, CDR2 FQGNSA. CDR3 nucleotides: TGTGCCAGCAGCCGAGCGGGAATCGGTGAGCAGTTCTTC. It encodes CASSRAGIGEQFF. Supplemented by reference TRBV7-2 and TRBJ2-1, the full variable domain reads GAGVSQSPSNKVTEKGKDVELRCDPISGHTALYWYRQSLGQGLEFLIYFQGNSAPDKSGLPSDRFSAERTGGSVSTLTIQRTQQEDSAVYLCASSRAGIGEQFFGPGTRLTVL.